These T cell receptor beta chains were read from a single sample in a study of blood T cell repertoires in COVID-19. Sequencing was performed with immunoSEQ multiplex PCR; in TCRdb, only in-frame clones are kept and a portion is missing. The table includes 90,000 to 110,000 clones, about 78% detected once. The sequencing input was peripheral blood. The origin of the receptors is a human donor in a cohort sampled during active or convalescent COVID-19. The CDR3 runs from the conserved cysteine through the conserved F or W. The D gene is left open where the match is weak. Expanded clones are given a class, and other clones once, few, many or no size at all.

CDR3nt | CDR3aa | abundance | d_gene | j_gene | v_gene
TGTGCCAGCGGCCCCACCTATAATTCACCCCTCCACTTT | CASGPTYNSPLHF | NA | NA | TRBJ1-6 | TRBV6-5
TGTGCCAGCAGCCAAGAGGCCCTAGCGGGGCAAAATTACGAGCAGTACTTC | CASSQEALAGQNYEQYF | NA | TRBD2 | TRBJ2-7 | TRBV14
TGTGCCAGCACCCCGACAGGGGTTAGGGGCTACACCTTC | CASTPTGVRGYTF | NA | TRBD1 | TRBJ1-2 | TRBV28
TGTGCCAGCAGCCAAGTGGGGGGATCACAGAATACGCAGTATTTT | CASSQVGGSQNTQYF | NA | NA | TRBJ2-3 | TRBV14
TGTGCTAGTGGTTTGGTACTCTGGGGACAGGGGGCCGGTCGGAGCAATCAGCCCCAGCATTTT | CASGLVLWGQGAGRSNQPQHF | NA | TRBD1 | TRBJ1-5 | TRBV12-5
TGTGCCAGCAGCTTTAGCGGGAGTGCGCTCGAGCAGTACTTC | CASSFSGSALEQYF | NA | TRBD2 | TRBJ2-7 | TRBV27
TGTGCCAGCAGTTTAAACGGGGAGCAGTACTTC | CASSLNGEQYF | NA | NA | TRBJ2-7 | TRBV6-5
TGCGCCAGCAGCCACCTAGCGGGGGTTTATGACGAGCAGTACTTC | CASSHLAGVYDEQYF | NA | TRBD2 | TRBJ2-7 | TRBV5-1
TGCGCCAGCAGCTTCGGGACTAGCGGTGGTACAGATACGCAGTATTTT | CASSFGTSGGTDTQYF | NA | TRBD2 | TRBJ2-3 | TRBV5-1
TGTGCCAGCAGTTATAGGACTAGCGGGGTCTACGAGCAGTACTTC | CASSYRTSGVYEQYF | NA | TRBD2 | TRBJ2-7 | TRBV6-5
TGTGCCAGCAGCATATATAGCGGGGAAGAGACCCAGTACTTC | CASSIYSGEETQYF | NA | TRBD2 | TRBJ2-5 | TRBV7-2
TGTGCCAGCAGCCTTATACCGGGACTAGGAGTCTACGAGCAGTACTTC | CASSLIPGLGVYEQYF | NA | TRBD2 | TRBJ2-7 | TRBV3-1/TRBV3-2
TGTGCCAGCAGTTACGGGCACAATGAGCAGTTCTTC | CASSYGHNEQFF | NA | NA | TRBJ2-1 | TRBV6-6
TGTGCCAGCAATAAGGACAGGGGGGTCAAGTACGAGCAGTACTTC | CASNKDRGVKYEQYF | once | TRBD1 | TRBJ2-7 | TRBV2
TGCGCCAGCAGCTTGACGGTGGAGTCCTACGAGCAGTACTTC | CASSLTVESYEQYF | NA | NA | TRBJ2-7 | TRBV5-1
TGTGCCAGCAGCTTGACGAGGGGCGGGGGGAGATCAGATACGCAGTATTTT | CASSLTRGGGRSDTQYF | NA | TRBD2 | TRBJ2-3 | TRBV7-2
TGCGCCAGCAGCCAAGTTGCCGGGTGGTATGGGACTAGCAAGACCCTCTACGAGCAGTACTTC | CASSQVAGWYGTSKTLYEQYF | NA | TRBD2 | TRBJ2-7 | TRBV4-3
TGTGCCAGCAGTGACCCACGGCAGGGGGTCTATGGCTACACCTTC | CASSDPRQGVYGYTF | few | TRBD1 | TRBJ1-2 | TRBV25-1